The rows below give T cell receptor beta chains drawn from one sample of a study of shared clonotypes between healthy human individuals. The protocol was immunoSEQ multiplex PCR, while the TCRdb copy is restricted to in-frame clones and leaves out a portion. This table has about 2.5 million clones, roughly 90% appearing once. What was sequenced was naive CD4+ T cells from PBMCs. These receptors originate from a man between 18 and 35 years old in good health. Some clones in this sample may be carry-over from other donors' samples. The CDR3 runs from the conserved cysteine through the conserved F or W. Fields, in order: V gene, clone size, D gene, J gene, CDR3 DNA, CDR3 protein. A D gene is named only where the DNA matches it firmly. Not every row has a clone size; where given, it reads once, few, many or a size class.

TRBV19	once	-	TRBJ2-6	TGTGCCAGTAGGATATTGAGCTCTGGGGCCAACGTCCTGACTTTC	CASRILSSGANVLTF
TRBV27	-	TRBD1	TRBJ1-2	TGTGCCAGCAGTTTTCTCGACAGGGTTGGCTACACCTTC	CASSFLDRVGYTF
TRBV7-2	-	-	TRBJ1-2	TGTGCCAGCAGCTTAGTAGGCGGGAGCCCCAACTATGGCTACACCTTC	CASSLVGGSPNYGYTF
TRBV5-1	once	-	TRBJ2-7	TGCGCCAGCAGGCATGGGACGGCCGTAGACTACGAGCAGTACTTC	CASRHGTAVDYEQYF
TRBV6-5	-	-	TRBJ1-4	TGTGCCAGCAGTTACAGGGCCCCTAATGAAAAACTGTTTTTT	CASSYRAPNEKLFF
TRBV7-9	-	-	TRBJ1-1	TGTGCCAGCAGCTGGGGGGCGCACACTGAAGCTTTCTTT	CASSWGAHTEAFF
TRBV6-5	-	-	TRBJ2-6	TGTGCCAGCAGCCCCCTGACTGGGGCCAACGTCCTGACTTTC	CASSPLTGANVLTF
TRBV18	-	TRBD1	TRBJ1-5	TGTGCCAGCTCATCCGGGACAGGGAGCAATCAGCCCCAGCATTTT	CASSSGTGSNQPQHF
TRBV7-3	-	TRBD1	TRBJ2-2	TGTGCCAGCAGCCTACGGACAGGGGCGGTAACCGGGGAGCTGTTTTTT	CASSLRTGAVTGELFF
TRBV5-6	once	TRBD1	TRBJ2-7	TGTGCCAGCAGCGCAACCGGGACAGCTAGCTCCTACGAGCAGTACTTC	CASSATGTASSYEQYF
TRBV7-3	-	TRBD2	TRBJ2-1	TGTGCCAGCAGCCCATTGACTAGCCTTACCTCAAATGAGCAGTTCTTC	CASSPLTSLTSNEQFF
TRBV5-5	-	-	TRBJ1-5	TGTGCCAGCAGCTTGTTCCGACAGGCCCCTAATCAGCCCCAGCATTTT	CASSLFRQAPNQPQHF
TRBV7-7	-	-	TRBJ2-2	TGTGCCAGCAGCTTAGTTTCCGGTTACACCGGGGAGCTGTTTTTT	CASSLVSGYTGELFF
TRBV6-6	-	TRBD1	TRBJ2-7	TGTGCCAGCAGTTACGCGGGACAGGGAGGGAGGCAGTACTTC	CASSYAGQGGRQYF
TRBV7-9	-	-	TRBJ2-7	TGTGCCAGCAGCACCGCCGGGCCGGGGAACGAGCAGTACTTC	CASSTAGPGNEQYF
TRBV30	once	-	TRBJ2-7	TGTGCCTGGAGTGTACGAGGGGAGCAGTACTTC	CAWSVRGEQYF
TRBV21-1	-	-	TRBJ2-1	TGTGCCAGCAGCAAAGGACTAGCGGGAGGGAATGAGCAGTTCTTC	CASSKGLAGGNEQFF
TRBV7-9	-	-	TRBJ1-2	TGTGCCAGCAGCTTAGATGGTGGGCAGGGAGGCAATGGCTACACCTTC	CASSLDGGQGGNGYTF
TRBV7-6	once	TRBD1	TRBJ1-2	TGTGCCAGCAGCTTGACCGACAGGGATGGCTACACCTTC	CASSLTDRDGYTF
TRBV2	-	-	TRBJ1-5	TGTGCCAGCAGTCCCATGGCTGGTGAGCCCCAGCATTTT	CASSPMAGEPQHF
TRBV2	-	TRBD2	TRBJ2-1	TGTGCCAGCAGCGTCATTTTAGCGGGACTCGATGAGCAGTTCTTC	CASSVILAGLDEQFF
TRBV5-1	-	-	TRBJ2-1	TGCGCCAGCAGTACTAGAACCTACAATGAGCAGTTCTTC	CASSTRTYNEQFF
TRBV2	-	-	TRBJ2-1	TGTGCCAGCAGTACAGAGCGGTCCTCCTACAATGAGCAGTTCTTC	CASSTERSSYNEQFF
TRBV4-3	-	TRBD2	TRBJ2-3	TGCGCCAGCAGCCGAGGCGGGAGCGCAGATACGCAGTATTTT	CASSRGGSADTQYF
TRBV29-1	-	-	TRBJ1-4	TGCAGCGTTTACGGGGCTAATGAAAAACTGTTTTTT	CSVYGANEKLFF
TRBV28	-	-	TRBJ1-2	TGTGCCAGCAGTTTACCCCATCGGGACTATGGCTACACCTTC	CASSLPHRDYGYTF
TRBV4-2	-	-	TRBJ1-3	TGTGCCAGCAGCCAAGGAGTTACTGGAAACACCATATATTTT	CASSQGVTGNTIYF
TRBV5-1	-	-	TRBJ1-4	TGCGCCAGCAGCTTGGCCTGGGGGGACGAAAAACTGTTTTTT	CASSLAWGDEKLFF
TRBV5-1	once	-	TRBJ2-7	TGCGCCAGCAGCTTGGGACTACCCAACGAGCAGTACTTC	CASSLGLPNEQYF
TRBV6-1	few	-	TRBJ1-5	TGTGCCAGCAGTGAAGTGGGGGCGGCTCAGCCCCAGCATTTT	CASSEVGAAQPQHF
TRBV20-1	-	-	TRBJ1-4	TGCAGTGCTAGTAGGGCCGAAAAACTGTTTTTT	CSASRAEKLFF
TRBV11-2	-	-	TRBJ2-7	TGTGCCAGCAGCTCCCGTCGGGATGCCGAGCAGTACTTC	CASSSRRDAEQYF
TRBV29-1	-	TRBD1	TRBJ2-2	TGCAGCGTTCGACAGGGGGCGAACACCGGGGAGCTGTTTTTT	CSVRQGANTGELFF
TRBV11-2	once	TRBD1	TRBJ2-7	TGTGCCAGCAGCTTAGTAGGGACAGGAGCCTACGAGCAGTACTTC	CASSLVGTGAYEQYF
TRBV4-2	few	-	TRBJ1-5	TGTGCCAGCAGCTCGGGAGGAAGGCGAAATCAGCCCCAGCATTTT	CASSSGGRRNQPQHF
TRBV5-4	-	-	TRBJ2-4	TGTGCCAGCAGCTTGGACCAAGGGAAAACGAACATTCAGTACTTC	CASSLDQGKTNIQYF
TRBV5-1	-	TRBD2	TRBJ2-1	TGCGCCAGCACCCGGAGGGGGCTAGCGGGGGGAAATGAGCAGTTCTTC	CASTRRGLAGGNEQFF
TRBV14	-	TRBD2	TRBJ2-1	TGTGCCAGCAGCCAGCGGACTAGCGGGAGTTCTCACTCCTACAATGAGCAGTTCTTC	CASSQRTSGSSHSYNEQFF
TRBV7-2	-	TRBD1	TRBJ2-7	TGTGCCAGCAGCTTAGGAGGGACAGGGGGAGACGAGCAGTACTTC	CASSLGGTGGDEQYF
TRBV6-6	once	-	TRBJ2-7	TGTGCCAGCAGTCACGGGGGCATTCCCTACGAGCAGTACTTC	CASSHGGIPYEQYF
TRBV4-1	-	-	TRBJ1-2	TGCGCCAGCAGCCAAGCCTCCTATGGCTACACCTTC	CASSQASYGYTF
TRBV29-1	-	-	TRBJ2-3	TGCAGCGTTGCCCGGGGGAAGACAGATACGCAGTATTTT	CSVARGKTDTQYF
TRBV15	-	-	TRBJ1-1	TGTGCCACCAGCAGAGCACAGGGCATGGGGAGCACTGAAGCTTTCTTT	CATSRAQGMGSTEAFF
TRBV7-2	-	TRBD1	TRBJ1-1	TGTGCCAGCAGCTCATTGGGACAGGGTATCGGGAAAGCTTTCTTT	CASSSLGQGIGKAFF
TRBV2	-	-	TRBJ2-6	TGTGCCAGCACTTCAGACAGGTCCCGCGCTGGGGCCAACGTCCTGACTTTC	CASTSDRSRAGANVLTF
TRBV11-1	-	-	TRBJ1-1	TGTGCCAGCAGCAAGAGAAGGACTGAAGCTTTCTTT	CASSKRRTEAFF
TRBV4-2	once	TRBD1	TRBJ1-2	TGTGCCAGCAGCCAGACAGGGCTTTCGTATGGCTACACCTTC	CASSQTGLSYGYTF
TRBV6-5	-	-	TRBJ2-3	TGTGCCAGCAGTTCTGCGGCGGTGGAAGATACGCAGTATTTT	CASSSAAVEDTQYF
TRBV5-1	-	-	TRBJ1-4	TGCGCCAGCAGCTTGGTGGTCCCCCCGGAAAAACTGTTTTTT	CASSLVVPPEKLFF
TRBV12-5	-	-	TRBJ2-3	TGTGCTAGTGGCCTAAGCGCAGATACGCAGTATTTT	CASGLSADTQYF
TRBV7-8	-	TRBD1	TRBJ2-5	TGTGCCAGCAGCGCCCGGGACAGGGAAGAAGAAGAGACCCAGTACTTC	CASSARDREEEETQYF